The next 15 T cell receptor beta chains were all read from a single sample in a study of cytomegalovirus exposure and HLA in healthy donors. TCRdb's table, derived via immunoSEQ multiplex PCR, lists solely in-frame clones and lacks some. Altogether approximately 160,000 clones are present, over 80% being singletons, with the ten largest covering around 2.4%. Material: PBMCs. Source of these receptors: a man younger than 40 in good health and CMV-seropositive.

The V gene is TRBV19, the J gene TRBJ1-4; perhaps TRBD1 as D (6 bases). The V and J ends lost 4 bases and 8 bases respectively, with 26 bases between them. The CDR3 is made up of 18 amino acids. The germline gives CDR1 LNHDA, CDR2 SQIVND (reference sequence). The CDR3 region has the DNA TGTGCCAGTAGTACCCCCTACCGGACAGTTCACCAAGGGGAAAAACTGTTTTTT. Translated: CASSTPYRTVHQGEKLFF.

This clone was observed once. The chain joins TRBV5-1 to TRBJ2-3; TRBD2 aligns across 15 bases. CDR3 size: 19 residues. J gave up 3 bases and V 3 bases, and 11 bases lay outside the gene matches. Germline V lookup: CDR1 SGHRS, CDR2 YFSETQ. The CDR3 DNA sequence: TGCGCCAGCAGCTCATGGACTAGCGGGGGGGCGGGTAGAACAGATACGCAGTATTTT. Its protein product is CASSSWTSGGAGRTDTQYF.

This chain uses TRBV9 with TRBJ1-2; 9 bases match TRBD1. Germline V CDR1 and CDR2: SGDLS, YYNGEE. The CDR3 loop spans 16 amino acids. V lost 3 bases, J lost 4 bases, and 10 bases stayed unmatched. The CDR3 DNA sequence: TGTGCCAGCAGCGAAGGATGGACAGGGGAACCCTATGGCTACACCTTC. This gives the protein CASSEGWTGEPYGYTF. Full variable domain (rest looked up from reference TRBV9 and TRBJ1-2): DSGVTQTPKHLITATGQRVTLRCSPRSGDLSVYWYQQSLDQGLQFLIQYYNGEERAKGNILERFSAQQFPDLHSELNLSSLELGDSALYFCASSEGWTGEPYGYTFGSGTRLTVV.

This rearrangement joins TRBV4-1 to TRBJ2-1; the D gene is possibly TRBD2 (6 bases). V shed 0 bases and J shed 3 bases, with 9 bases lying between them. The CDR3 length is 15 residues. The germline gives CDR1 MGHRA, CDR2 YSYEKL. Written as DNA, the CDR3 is TGCGCCAGCAGCCAAGAGGGAGGACGCTACAATGAGCAGTTCTTC. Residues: CASSQEGGRYNEQFF.

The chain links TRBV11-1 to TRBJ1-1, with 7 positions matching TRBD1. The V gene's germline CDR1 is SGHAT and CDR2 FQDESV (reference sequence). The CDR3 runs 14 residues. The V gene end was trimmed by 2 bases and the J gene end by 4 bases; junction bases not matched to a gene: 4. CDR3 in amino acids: CASSLQGVGTEAFF. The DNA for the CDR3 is TGTGCCAGCAGCTTACAGGGGGTGGGCACTGAAGCTTTCTTT.

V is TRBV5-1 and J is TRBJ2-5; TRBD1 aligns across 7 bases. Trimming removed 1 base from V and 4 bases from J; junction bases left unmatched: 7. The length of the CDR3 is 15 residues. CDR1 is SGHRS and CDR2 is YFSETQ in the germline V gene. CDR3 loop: CASSLSPNRGETQYF. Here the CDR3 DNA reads TGCGCCAGCAGCTTGTCCCCGAACAGGGGAGAGACCCAGTACTTC.

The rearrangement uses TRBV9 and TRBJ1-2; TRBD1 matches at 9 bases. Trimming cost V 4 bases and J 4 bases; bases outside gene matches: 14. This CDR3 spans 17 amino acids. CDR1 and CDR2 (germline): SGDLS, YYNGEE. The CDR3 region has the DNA TGTGCCAGCAGCCCGCGCCCCGGGACAGGGATAATCTATGGCTACACCTTC. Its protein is CASSPRPGTGIIYGYTF. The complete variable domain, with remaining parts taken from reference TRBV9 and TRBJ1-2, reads DSGVTQTPKHLITATGQRVTLRCSPRSGDLSVYWYQQSLDQGLQFLIQYYNGEERAKGNILERFSAQQFPDLHSELNLSSLELGDSALYFCASSPRPGTGIIYGYTFGSGTRLTVV.

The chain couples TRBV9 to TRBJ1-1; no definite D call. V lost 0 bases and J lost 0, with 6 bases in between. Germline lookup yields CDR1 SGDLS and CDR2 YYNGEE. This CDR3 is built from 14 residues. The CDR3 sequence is CASSVEGVNTEAFF. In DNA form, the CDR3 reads TGTGCCAGCAGCGTAGAGGGAGTGAACACTGAAGCTTTCTTT.

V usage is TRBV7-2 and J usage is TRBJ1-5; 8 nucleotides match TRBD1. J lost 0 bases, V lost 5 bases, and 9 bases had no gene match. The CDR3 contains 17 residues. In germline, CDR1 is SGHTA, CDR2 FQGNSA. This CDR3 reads CASSPFAGQDSNQPQHF. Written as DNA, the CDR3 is TGTGCCAGCAGCCCCTTTGCGGGACAGGATAGCAATCAGCCCCAGCATTTT.

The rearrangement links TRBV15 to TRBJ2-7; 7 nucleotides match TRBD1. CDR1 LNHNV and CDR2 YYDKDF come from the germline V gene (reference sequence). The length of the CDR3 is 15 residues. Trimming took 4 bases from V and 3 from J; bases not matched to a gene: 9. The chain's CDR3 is CATSMRQGRGYEQYF. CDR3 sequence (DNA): TGTGCCACCAGCATGAGACAGGGAAGGGGCTACGAGCAGTACTTC.

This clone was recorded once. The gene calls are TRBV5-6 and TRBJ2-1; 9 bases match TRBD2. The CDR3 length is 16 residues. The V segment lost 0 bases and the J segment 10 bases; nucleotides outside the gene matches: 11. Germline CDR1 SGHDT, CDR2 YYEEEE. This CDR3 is CASSLAGGQRGAEQFF. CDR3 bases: TGTGCCAGCAGCTTGGCTGGCGGCCAGCGGGGGGCCGAGCAGTTCTTC.

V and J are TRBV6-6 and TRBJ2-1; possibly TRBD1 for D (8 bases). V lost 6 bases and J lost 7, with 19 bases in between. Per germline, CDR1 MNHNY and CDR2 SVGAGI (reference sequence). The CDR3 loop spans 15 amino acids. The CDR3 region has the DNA TGTGCCAGCAGGAACACAGGGGGGGCAAAGAATGAGCAGTTCTTC. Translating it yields CASRNTGGAKNEQFF.

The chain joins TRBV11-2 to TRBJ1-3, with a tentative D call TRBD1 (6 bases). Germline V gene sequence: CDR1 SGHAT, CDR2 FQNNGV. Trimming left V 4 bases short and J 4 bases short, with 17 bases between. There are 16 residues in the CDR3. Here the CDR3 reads CASSSQGQGLGNTIYF. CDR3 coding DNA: TGTGCCAGCAGCTCCCAGGGGCAGGGCCTCGGAAACACCATATATTTT.

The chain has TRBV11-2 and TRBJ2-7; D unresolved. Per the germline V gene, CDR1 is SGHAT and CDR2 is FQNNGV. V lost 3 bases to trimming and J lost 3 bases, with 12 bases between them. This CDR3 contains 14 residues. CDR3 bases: TGTGCCAGCAGCTTTAACCATCCGAGCTACGAGCAGTACTTC. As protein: CASSFNHPSYEQYF.

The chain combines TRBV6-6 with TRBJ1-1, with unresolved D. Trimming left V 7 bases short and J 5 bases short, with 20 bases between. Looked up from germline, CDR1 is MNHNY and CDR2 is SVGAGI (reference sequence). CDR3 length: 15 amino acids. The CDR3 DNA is TGTGCCAGCACCCTAGCCGGGCCCCAAGGGACTGAAGCTTTCTTT. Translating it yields CASTLAGPQGTEAFF.